This TCR beta chain was recorded in a study of cytomegalovirus exposure and HLA in healthy donors. Study-level results: The classifier, whose performance was assessed in both the original and validation cohorts, reportedly diagnosed cytomegalovirus status with high specificity and sensitivity. It was only CMV serostatus that was available as immune exposure information. There were several of the most significant clusters that appeared linked to common viral pathogens in a later analysis.

This CDR3 region has 16 residues. Per germline, CDR1 SGHRS and CDR2 YFSETQ. After removal of 4 bases from V and 1 base from J, the junction contained 7 bases not matched to a gene. A multiplex PCR was run with 60 Vbeta primers and 13 Jbeta primers. In the authors' workflow: In a later analysis, the count reached 76 million or so unique TCR beta chains, with about 10 million shared. The data were produced by immunoSEQ multiplex PCR, yet TCRdb's version contains in-frame clones alone and is incomplete. V and J calls and clone size are those listed in that table; D and trimming were worked out from the DNA. The repertoire holds under 200,000 clones, approximately 83% seen once, with about a tenth in the top ten. A word on this clone: The antigen is unknown.

The rearrangement joins TRBV5-1 to TRBJ2-3; TRBD2 matches at 9 bases. The clonotype comes from a man between 18 and 35 years old in good health and CMV-seropositive. The sequencing input was PBMCs. CDR3 residues: CASSPRLADGTDTQYF. The CDR3 DNA follows: TGCGCCAGCAGCCCACGACTAGCGGACGGCACAGATACGCAGTATTTT.